The rows below give T cell receptor beta chains drawn from one sample of a study of control samples from healthy donors and cancer patients. TCRdb's copy holds only in-frame clones and misses some; the assay was immunoSEQ multiplex PCR. Of about 73,000 clones in the sample, about 95% were seen once. The sequenced sample was blood. The receptors here all came from a woman between 35 and 50 years old in good health. Both conserved end residues are part of each CDR3. Each record gives: CDR3 length, clone size, V gene, D gene, J gene, CDR3 DNA, CDR3 protein. D genes are given only for firm matches. The listing skips clone size in some rows; elsewhere it reads once, few, many or a size class.

len: 17
abundance: -
v_gene: TRBV27
d_gene: -
j_gene: TRBJ1-5
CDR3nt: TGTGCCAGCAGTTTATCTTACCCAGGAGGGGGAAGTCAGCCCCAGCATTTT
CDR3aa: CASSLSYPGGGSQPQHF

len: 13
abundance: -
v_gene: TRBV3-1/TRBV3-2
d_gene: -
j_gene: TRBJ2-7
CDR3nt: TGTGCCAGCACGGCAAATAGGGGTTACGAGCAGTACTTC
CDR3aa: CASTANRGYEQYF

len: 15
abundance: -
v_gene: TRBV6-2/TRBV6-3
d_gene: -
j_gene: TRBJ1-1
CDR3nt: TGTGCCAGCAGCTCCAGGGGCCGTATGAACACTGAAGCTTTCTTT
CDR3aa: CASSSRGRMNTEAFF

len: 14
abundance: -
v_gene: TRBV28
d_gene: TRBD1
j_gene: TRBJ1-5
CDR3nt: TGTGCCAGCAGCCGCGGACAGGTCAATCAGCCCCAGCATTTT
CDR3aa: CASSRGQVNQPQHF

len: 13
abundance: once
v_gene: TRBV6-2/TRBV6-3
d_gene: -
j_gene: TRBJ1-5
CDR3nt: TGTGCCAGCAGTTACTGGGAAAATCAGCCCCAGCATTTT
CDR3aa: CASSYWENQPQHF

len: 13
abundance: -
v_gene: TRBV19
d_gene: -
j_gene: TRBJ2-7
CDR3nt: TGTGCCAGTAGTGCGGCCTACAGCTACGAGCAGTACTTC
CDR3aa: CASSAAYSYEQYF

len: 15
abundance: -
v_gene: TRBV9
d_gene: -
j_gene: TRBJ1-2
CDR3nt: TGTGCCAGCAGCGTAGGCCCGGGAGGCGACTATGGCTACACCTTC
CDR3aa: CASSVGPGGDYGYTF

len: 14
abundance: -
v_gene: TRBV2
d_gene: -
j_gene: TRBJ2-7
CDR3nt: TGTGCCAGCAGTGTCGCGGACTTTTCCTACGAGCAGTACTTC
CDR3aa: CASSVADFSYEQYF

len: 12
abundance: -
v_gene: TRBV12-3/TRBV12-4
d_gene: -
j_gene: TRBJ2-7
CDR3nt: TGTGCCAGCAGTAAACAGGGTGGCGAGCAGTACTTC
CDR3aa: CASSKQGGEQYF

len: 19
abundance: -
v_gene: TRBV7-9
d_gene: TRBD1
j_gene: TRBJ1-3
CDR3nt: TGTGCCAGCAGCTTAGCCCAAACACGACAGGGCAGCTCTGGAAACACCATATATTTT
CDR3aa: CASSLAQTRQGSSGNTIYF

len: 17
abundance: -
v_gene: TRBV21-1
d_gene: -
j_gene: TRBJ2-7
CDR3nt: TGTGCCAGCAGCAAGGGGGAAGCGCGGGGGAGCTCCTACGAGCAGTACTTC
CDR3aa: CASSKGEARGSSYEQYF

len: 15
abundance: -
v_gene: TRBV4-2
d_gene: -
j_gene: TRBJ2-7
CDR3nt: TGTGCCAGCAGCCAACCCACCGGGACAACCTACGAGCAGTACTTC
CDR3aa: CASSQPTGTTYEQYF

len: 13
abundance: -
v_gene: TRBV4-3
d_gene: TRBD2
j_gene: TRBJ2-2
CDR3nt: TGCGCCAGCACTGATGGGAGGGGAGGGGAGCTGTTTTTT
CDR3aa: CASTDGRGGELFF

len: 12
abundance: -
v_gene: TRBV7-9
d_gene: TRBD1
j_gene: TRBJ1-2
CDR3nt: TGTGCCAGCACCGGGACAGGGGTTGGCTACACCTTC
CDR3aa: CASTGTGVGYTF

len: 15
abundance: once
v_gene: TRBV18
d_gene: TRBD2
j_gene: TRBJ2-1
CDR3nt: TGTGCCAGCTCATCGACGGGGGGGGGACCCAATGAGCAGTTCTTC
CDR3aa: CASSSTGGGPNEQFF

len: 14
abundance: -
v_gene: TRBV3-1/TRBV3-2
d_gene: TRBD2
j_gene: TRBJ2-1
CDR3nt: TGTGCCAGTCGGGAGCGGGAGGGCCACAATGAGCAGTTCTTC
CDR3aa: CASREREGHNEQFF

len: 17
abundance: -
v_gene: TRBV7-3
d_gene: -
j_gene: TRBJ2-6
CDR3nt: TGTGCCAGCAGCCTTCAACAGGATTCCTCTGGGGCCAACGTCCTGACTTTC
CDR3aa: CASSLQQDSSGANVLTF

len: 14
abundance: -
v_gene: TRBV29-1
d_gene: -
j_gene: TRBJ2-7
CDR3nt: TGCAGCGTCGGGCGGACACGCCAATTCTACGAGCAGTACTTC
CDR3aa: CSVGRTRQFYEQYF

len: 15
abundance: -
v_gene: TRBV7-9
d_gene: -
j_gene: TRBJ2-7
CDR3nt: TGTGCCAGCAGCTTAGAGGACTTAATAGGCTACGAGCAGTACTTC
CDR3aa: CASSLEDLIGYEQYF

len: 13
abundance: -
v_gene: TRBV12-3/TRBV12-4
d_gene: TRBD1
j_gene: TRBJ1-2
CDR3nt: TGTGCCAGCAGTTTGGACAGGGGTTTATCGGAAACCTTC
CDR3aa: CASSLDRGLSETF

len: 17
abundance: -
v_gene: TRBV16
d_gene: -
j_gene: TRBJ1-1
CDR3nt: TGTGCCAGCAGCCAATCGGGGTGGGGGCGGATTAACACTGAAGCTTTCTTT
CDR3aa: CASSQSGWGRINTEAFF

len: 14
abundance: -
v_gene: TRBV9
d_gene: -
j_gene: TRBJ2-2
CDR3nt: TGTGCCAGCAGCCCCTACAGCCACACCGGGGAGCTGTTTTTT
CDR3aa: CASSPYSHTGELFF

len: 15
abundance: -
v_gene: TRBV6-2/TRBV6-3
d_gene: -
j_gene: TRBJ2-2
CDR3nt: TGTGCCAGCAGTTACGATCAGGGGTTCACCGGGGAGCTGTTTTTT
CDR3aa: CASSYDQGFTGELFF

len: 13
abundance: few
v_gene: TRBV5-5
d_gene: -
j_gene: TRBJ1-5
CDR3nt: TGTGCCAGCAGCTCCCGGGGCGGACAGCCCCAGCATTTT
CDR3aa: CASSSRGGQPQHF

len: 15
abundance: -
v_gene: TRBV3-1/TRBV3-2
d_gene: -
j_gene: TRBJ2-7
CDR3nt: TGTGCCAGCAGCCAAGGGGGGGGGCCCACCTACGAGCAGTACTTC
CDR3aa: CASSQGGGPTYEQYF

len: 14
abundance: -
v_gene: TRBV28
d_gene: -
j_gene: TRBJ2-7
CDR3nt: TGTGCCAGCAGTTTGGGGGGCGCAAGCCACGAGCAGTACTTC
CDR3aa: CASSLGGASHEQYF

len: 13
abundance: -
v_gene: TRBV27
d_gene: -
j_gene: TRBJ1-5
CDR3nt: TGTGCCAGCAGCAGAGATAGCAATCAGCCCCAGCATTTT
CDR3aa: CASSRDSNQPQHF

len: 16
abundance: -
v_gene: TRBV7-9
d_gene: TRBD2
j_gene: TRBJ2-1
CDR3nt: TGTGCCAGCAGCACCGGACTAGCGGGAGTTTACAATGAGCAGTTCTTC
CDR3aa: CASSTGLAGVYNEQFF

len: 14
abundance: -
v_gene: TRBV7-3
d_gene: TRBD1
j_gene: TRBJ1-5
CDR3nt: TGTGCCAGCACCAGGACAGGGGGCCATCAGCCCCAGCATTTT
CDR3aa: CASTRTGGHQPQHF

len: 13
abundance: -
v_gene: TRBV12-3/TRBV12-4
d_gene: -
j_gene: TRBJ1-6
CDR3nt: TGTGCCAGCAGATCTAGAGATAATTCACCCCTCCACTTT
CDR3aa: CASRSRDNSPLHF

len: 15
abundance: -
v_gene: TRBV5-6
d_gene: -
j_gene: TRBJ2-5
CDR3nt: TGTGCCAGCAGTTTTTTGACGGGGGCCGTCGAGACCCAGTACTTC
CDR3aa: CASSFLTGAVETQYF

len: 13
abundance: -
v_gene: TRBV5-6
d_gene: -
j_gene: TRBJ1-1
CDR3nt: TGTGCCAGCAGCCCGGAGCACCGCACTGAAGCTTTCTTT
CDR3aa: CASSPEHRTEAFF

len: 15
abundance: -
v_gene: TRBV14
d_gene: -
j_gene: TRBJ1-4
CDR3nt: TGTGCCAGCAGCCAAGGGTACCGGGCTTGGGAAAAACTGTTTTTT
CDR3aa: CASSQGYRAWEKLFF

len: 14
abundance: -
v_gene: TRBV10-3
d_gene: -
j_gene: TRBJ1-4
CDR3nt: TGTGCCCCTCCGGAGGGGGAGTACCTTGAAAAACTGTTTTTT
CDR3aa: CAPPEGEYLEKLFF

len: 14
abundance: -
v_gene: TRBV28
d_gene: TRBD1
j_gene: TRBJ1-6
CDR3nt: TGTGCCAGCAGTTTAGGGACAGGGGTTTCACCCCTCCACTTT
CDR3aa: CASSLGTGVSPLHF

len: 14
abundance: -
v_gene: TRBV7-9
d_gene: -
j_gene: TRBJ1-1
CDR3nt: TGTGCCAGCAGCTCCATGCCAGGGGACACTGAAGCTTTCTTT
CDR3aa: CASSSMPGDTEAFF

len: 14
abundance: -
v_gene: TRBV30
d_gene: TRBD1
j_gene: TRBJ1-4
CDR3nt: TGTGCCTGGAGCGGACAGGGGGCGACTGAAAAACTGTTTTTT
CDR3aa: CAWSGQGATEKLFF

len: 17
abundance: -
v_gene: TRBV10-2
d_gene: TRBD2
j_gene: TRBJ2-5
CDR3nt: TGCGCCAGCAGGTCGGGACTAGCGGGAGTATATCAAGAGACCCAGTACTTC
CDR3aa: CASRSGLAGVYQETQYF